This TCR beta chain derives from a study of T cell responses to AZD1222 COVID-19 vaccine (dated by TCRdb to about 2021). About the full investigation: Because spike-specific TCR depth and breadth did not differ between the two schedules, AZD1222 recipients who got a second dose at roughly 4 weeks were pooled with those who got a second dose at roughly 12 weeks. A total of 233 trial participants underwent TCR sequencing, of whom roughly 210 had received two doses of AZD1222 and about 25 had received two doses of the MenACWY control vaccine. Trial participants were enrolled by age into 18-55, 56-69 and 70-plus year subgroups, with around 140, 26 and 57 TCR-sequenced participants respectively. What the work shows at the level of the full study, not this receptor alone: Participants were mostly white British, with more females than males. The authors suggested clonal diversity may have been underestimated. Only five to seven AZD1222 recipients were SARS-CoV-2 seropositive at baseline, limiting conclusions about previously exposed vaccinees. Epitopes outside the regions mutated in the B.1.351 and B.1.1.7 variants were reportedly recognized by nearly half of the unique spike-specific TCRs. Spike-specific TCR breadth and depth rose significantly after two AZD1222 doses compared with day 0 and with MenACWY recipients. CD4 TCRs associated with the vaccine covered the entire spike protein, and the dominant responses were in regions 160-218 and 743-854. No day 14 peak-response samples were available, so repertoires were characterized only after the peak T cell response. The 56-69-year group was small, and its depth increase did not reach significance, likely because of low power.

CDR1 and CDR2 were assigned from the germline V gene as SGHAT and FQNNGV. The CDR3 numbers 14 residues from cysteine through phenylalanine. Only CDR3 DNA remains: 42 bases, in frame from the first base. V loses 1 base, J loses 4 bases, and the germline ends lie 7 bases apart. The time point label, read with the paper, signifies: baseline before first vaccination. The vaccinee samples were drawn from two UK trials, COV001 and COV002, one of which was a single-blind randomized controlled phase 2/3 trial testing AZD1222 (ChAdOx1 nCoV-19) in healthy adults. For TCRbeta chain sequencing, PBMC samples were collected from trial participants at day 0 and at day 28 after the second dose. The CDR3 regions of human TCRbeta chains were analyzed by immunosequencing. The authors' analysis ran thus. TCRs in the repertoires were compared against a reference library of SARS-CoV-2-specific TCRs that had been generated with the MIRA antigen-specificity platform. Breadth was defined as the fraction of unique TCRs that were SARS-CoV-2-associated, and depth was defined as the fraction of total T cells that were SARS-CoV-2-associated. Using the MIRA data, each spike-specific TCR was assigned both to the spike region to which the TCR was reactive and to a CD4 or CD8 class. Log10-transformed breadth and depth values were compared by one-way ANOVA with Sidak's multiple comparisons tests. TCRdb took this table from immuneACCESS and kept in-frame rearrangements with V and J called. Such tables lack part of the clones; where checked against another copy, unresolved V genes explain under half of the gap, and the rest is unexplained. V, J and clone size are those of that table, while D and trimming were read from the DNA. The sample has about 170,000 clones on record, approximately 92% of them singletons. Around 1.5% of the sample belongs to the ten largest clones.

With regard to this clone: Its antigen has not been determined. Base qualities are missing; no much larger clone stands one base away.

The sequence joins TRBV11-2 to TRBJ2-2; no D gene can be assigned with confidence. This TCR derives from an adult in good health. Sequenced here: peripheral blood, sampled on day 0 of AZD1222 vaccination. In nucleotide form, the sequence is TGTGCCAGCAGCTTAGTCCCGGGCACCGGGGAGCTGTTTTTT. This yields the protein CASSLVPGTGELFF.